What follows are 32 T cell receptor beta chains derived from one specimen sequenced in a study of blood T cells in healthy people across ages. For the second PCR, which ran for roughly 6 to 11 cycles, a sample-barcoded 5' primer and a J-beta primer mix were used. From the 5' RACE reads, TCRdb called clonotypes with MiXCR, one entry per CDR3 protein. The sample gives about 1,500,000 distinct CDR3 sequences, 25% to 30% of which show up once; more than 6% is in the top ten. The specimen was blood. These receptors came from a woman aged 25 to 39 in good health.

The CDR3 loop is CATSLVGGTDTQYF. Written as DNA, the CDR3 is TGTGCCACCTCGCTAGTCGGGGGGACAGATACGCAGTATTTT. The gene calls are TRBV24-1 and TRBJ2-3, with 7 positions matching TRBD2. The germline CDR1 and CDR2 sequences are KGHDR and SFDVKD. Trimming took 9 bases from V and 3 from J; bases not matched to a gene: 8. CDR3 length: 14 residues.

The rearrangement uses TRBV12-3 or TRBV12-4 and TRBJ1-2, with D possibly matching TRBD1 (5 bases). V was cut by 5 bases and J by 4 bases, with 17 bases left in between. CDR3 length equals 15 residues. CDR3 sequence: CASSKDFSGRYGYTF. The CDR3 bases are TGTGCCAGCAGTAAAGATTTTTCGGGACGCTATGGCTACACCTTC.

The CDR3 DNA follows: TGCGCCAGCAGCGAAGGGACTAGCCCTTTTGAGCTGTTTTTT. It codes for CASSEGTSPFELFF. The genes are TRBV4-3 and TRBJ2-2; 9 bases match TRBD2. The CDR3 covers 14 residues. Germline CDR1 is LGHNA and CDR2 is YSLEER. V shed 5 bases and J 11 bases; nucleotides not matched to a gene: 9.

At least ten counts were recorded for this clonotype. The J gene is TRBJ2-3, the V gene TRBV20-1, with D possibly matching TRBD1 (6 bases). CDR1 is DFQATT, CDR2 SNEGSKA, per germline (reference sequence). CDR3 size: 13 residues. V shed 5 bases and J shed 6 bases, with 15 bases lying between them. This CDR3 reads CSAWTDVLDTQYF. CDR3 sequence (DNA): TGCAGTGCTTGGACAGACGTTCTGGATACGCAGTATTTT.

The chain employs TRBV5-1 and TRBJ2-5; no clear D gene. This CDR3 is built from 16 residues. V lost 0 bases to trimming and J lost 1 base, with 13 bases between them. Germline CDR1 reads SGHRS; CDR2 reads YFSETQ. The CDR3 DNA reads as TGCGCCAGCAGCTTGGGGGGAACCTCCAGCCAAGAGACCCAGTACTTC. Translated, it gives CASSLGGTSSQETQYF.

This clonotype was found many times. This chain connects TRBV20-1 to TRBJ2-5; 8 bases agree with TRBD2. Germline values: CDR1 DFQATT, CDR2 SNEGSKA (reference sequence). V was pared by 2 bases and J by 2 bases, with 10 bases of the junction left unmatched. This CDR3 comprises 16 residues. CDR3 region: CSARLSPSGPQETQYF. CDR3 DNA: TGCAGTGCTAGATTAAGCCCTAGCGGGCCACAAGAGACCCAGTACTTC.

In this sample, this clonotype turned up a few times. The V and J genes are TRBV5-1 and TRBJ2-7; 10 bases align to TRBD2. V lost 3 bases, J lost 1 base, and 7 bases stayed unmatched. CDR3 length equals 16 residues. Germline V gene data show CDR1 as SGHRS and CDR2 as YFSETQ. The CDR3 spells CASSSPAGGRSYEQYF. DNA of the CDR3: TGCGCCAGCAGCTCCCCAGCGGGAGGGCGTTCCTACGAGCAGTACTTC.

This clonotype appeared a few times. This chain joins TRBV6-5 and TRBJ2-3, with TRBD1 as a possible D gene (5 bases). Germline V gene data show CDR1 as MNHEY and CDR2 as SVGAGI. The CDR3 loop spans 14 amino acids. Trimming took 6 bases from V and 1 from J, leaving 11 bases between them. The CDR3 DNA follows: TGTGCCAGCAGGACGGACACTCGCACAGATACGCAGTATTTT. It translates to CASRTDTRTDTQYF.

There are a few counts of this clonotype. The V call is TRBV9, the J call TRBJ1-6; D is possibly TRBD1 (5 bases). V was trimmed by 0 bases and J by 10 bases, leaving 17 bases between them. The germline V gene has CDR1 SGDLS and CDR2 YYNGEE. This CDR3 region has 16 residues. This CDR3 reads CASSVDSGGIGSPLHF. The CDR3 DNA reads TGTGCCAGCAGCGTAGACTCCGGGGGGATAGGGTCACCCCTCCACTTT.

V and J are TRBV11-2 and TRBJ2-7; no clear D. The CDR3 is made up of 14 amino acids. The V gene lost 0 bases and the J gene lost 3 bases, with 9 bases spanning the gap. The germline CDR1 and CDR2 sequences are SGHAT and FQNNGV. Here the CDR3 reads CASSLDIQSYEQYF. The CDR3 coding sequence is TGTGCCAGCAGCTTAGATATACAGAGCTACGAGCAGTACTTC. The whole variable domain, remainder taken from reference TRBV11-2 and TRBJ2-7, is EAGVAQSPRYKIIEKRQSVAFWCNPISGHATLYWYQQILGQGPKLLIQFQNNGVVDDSQLPKDRFSAERLKGVDSTLKIQPAKLEDSAVYLCASSLDIQSYEQYFGPGTRLTVT.

This chain uses TRBV19 with TRBJ1-3; D unclear. Deletions cut 7 bases from V and 4 bases from J, with 14 bases between. The CDR3 loop spans 14 amino acids. Germline lookup yields CDR1 LNHDA and CDR2 SQIVND (reference sequence). DNA for the CDR3: TGTGCCAGTACCATGGGCCTGGAAGGAAACACCATATATTTT. It is translated as CASTMGLEGNTIYF. Variable domain in full (rest from reference TRBV19 and TRBJ1-3): DGGITQSPKYLFRKEGQNVTLSCEQNLNHDAMYWYRQDPGQGLRLIYYSQIVNDFQKGDIAEGYSVSREKKESFPLTVTSAQKNPTAFYLCASTMGLEGNTIYFGEGSWLTVV.

In its sample, this clonotype was seen many times. Sequence at one end of the junction differs from germline and may be a read error. Written as DNA, the CDR3 is TGTGCCAGCAGTCTAGCGGGAGCTGAGACCCAGTACTTC. This gives the protein CASSLAGAETQYF. The chain couples TRBV5-1 to TRBJ2-5; 10 bases fit TRBD2. The germline CDR1 and CDR2 sequences are SGHRS and YFSETQ. The CDR3 spans 13 residues.

There are a few counts of this clonotype. The V call is TRBV28, the J call TRBJ1-4, with a weak D call TRBD1 (5 bases). The CDR3 covers 16 residues. V lost 5 bases and J lost 0, with 13 bases in between. Germline V CDR1 and CDR2: MDHEN, SYDVKM. CDR3 protein: CASSRIRDATNEKLFF. CDR3 DNA: TGTGCCAGCAGTCGCATCCGGGACGCAACTAATGAAAAACTGTTTTTT. The variable domain in full, with the rest retrieved from reference TRBV28 and TRBJ1-4, is DVKVTQSSRYLVKRTGEKVFLECVQDMDHENMFWYRQDPGLGLRLIYFSYDVKMKEKGDIPEGYSVSREKKERFSLILESASTNQTSMYLCASSRIRDATNEKLFFGSGTQLSVL.

This clonotype showed up just a few times. The chain employs TRBV7-2 and TRBJ2-7; D gene ambiguous. Trimming removed 5 bases from V and 4 bases from J, with 9 bases in between. Germline assignment: CDR1 SGHTA and CDR2 FQGNSA. The length of the CDR3 is 12 residues. CDR3 bases: TGTGCCAGCAGCAGGGATCCATACGAGCAGTACTTC. It translates to CASSRDPYEQYF.

This clonotype was seen at least ten times. This chain connects TRBV5-1 to TRBJ2-7; no reliable D call. Germline CDR1 SGHRS, CDR2 YFSETQ. This CDR3 is 11 amino acids long. The ends were cut back, 0 bases at V and 6 bases at J, with 4 bases in the middle. CDR3: CASSLGPEQYF. As DNA, the CDR3 is TGCGCCAGCAGCTTGGGCCCCGAGCAGTACTTC.

The V call is TRBV6-4, the J call TRBJ2-1; 8 bases map to TRBD1. The CDR3 totals 14 residues. Germline V gives CDR1 MRHNA, CDR2 SNTAGT. Trimming removed 5 bases from V and 8 bases from J; junction bases left unmatched: 8. Written as DNA, the CDR3 is TGTGCCAGCAGTCGGACAGGGTTATACGATGAGCAGTTCTTC. Its protein is CASSRTGLYDEQFF.

The sample holds a few counts of this clonotype. The CDR3 protein is CAVLGGYEQYF. CDR3 in DNA: TGTGCCGTCCTGGGGGGCTACGAGCAGTACTTC. This chain joins TRBV7-9 and TRBJ2-7, with D perhaps matching TRBD2 (6 bases). Germline loops: CDR1 SEHNR, CDR2 FQNEAQ (reference sequence). V lost 11 bases and J lost 3, with 11 bases in between. The CDR3 runs 11 residues.

A few counts support this clonotype. This chain connects TRBV7-2 to TRBJ2-1; the match to TRBD2 covers 11 bases. V shed 2 bases and J 15 bases; nucleotides not matched to a gene: 12. The CDR3 contains 15 residues. Germline V CDR1 and CDR2: SGHTA, FQGNSA. The CDR3 sequence: CASSLRAVAGGPMFF. The CDR3 nucleotides are TGTGCCAGCAGCTTAAGGGCGGTAGCGGGAGGGCCGATGTTCTTC.

This chain joins TRBV5-1 and TRBJ1-5, with a tentative D call TRBD1 (6 bases). Germline V gene sequence: CDR1 SGHRS, CDR2 YFSETQ. The CDR3 is 14 amino acids. Deletions cut 3 bases from V and 6 bases from J, with 13 bases between. The CDR3 loop reads CASSSLPGVQPQHF. In DNA form, the CDR3 reads TGCGCCAGCAGCTCCCTTCCAGGGGTTCAGCCCCAGCATTTT.

This chain links TRBV7-2 with TRBJ2-6, with TRBD2 matching 10 bases. The CDR3 extends over 18 amino acids. The germline V gene has CDR1 SGHTA and CDR2 FQGNSA. V gave up 3 bases and J gave up 3 bases; unmatched junction bases: 8. As DNA, the CDR3 is TGTGCCAGCAGCTTTGTGGCTAGCGGGAGTAGTGGGGCCAACGTCCTGACTTTC. Residues: CASSFVASGSSGANVLTF.

This clonotype has a count of ten or more. The chain couples TRBV7-9 to TRBJ1-2; D is uncertain. The CDR3 covers 14 residues. V gave up 6 bases and J gave up 5 bases, with 16 bases separating them. Germline V lookup: CDR1 SEHNR, CDR2 FQNEAQ (reference sequence). DNA for the CDR3: TGTGCCAGCAGACGAGGTGCCGCTCGGTATGGCTACACCTTC. The encoded protein is CASRRGAARYGYTF.

The rearrangement links TRBV6-4 to TRBJ2-1; 10 bases fit TRBD2. The CDR3 runs 17 residues. Trimming at V came to 5 bases and at J to 12 bases, leaving 19 bases not matched to a gene. Germline CDR1 reads MRHNA; CDR2 reads SNTAGT. For the CDR3, the DNA is TGTGCCAGCAGTCTACCTTATCTAGCGGGAGAATCTCACTGGCAGTTCTTC. This translates into CASSLPYLAGESHWQFF.

Here the CDR3 reads CASKATGYTF. CDR3 nucleotide sequence: TGTGCCAGCAAGGCCACGGGCTACACCTTC. V usage is TRBV25-1 and J usage is TRBJ1-2; no reliable D call. The germline V gene encodes CDR1 MGHDK and CDR2 SYGVNS. The V gene lost 7 bases and the J gene lost 8 bases, with 8 bases spanning the gap. This CDR3 contains 10 residues.

For the CDR3, the DNA is TGTGCCAGCAGTCCCCGTTTAGAATGGAACACTGAAGCTTTCTTT. Its translation: CASSPRLEWNTEAFF. J is TRBJ1-1 and V is TRBV12-3 or TRBV12-4, with D hard to call. The CDR3 sequence is 15 residues long. The germline V and J ends were trimmed by 5 bases and 1 base, with 14 bases remaining between them.

This clonotype was observed a handful of times. The rearrangement links TRBV28 to TRBJ2-1; D may be TRBD1 (7 bases). V lost 4 bases to trimming and J lost 14 bases, with 15 bases between them. The CDR3 contains 12 residues. The germline gives CDR1 MDHEN, CDR2 SYDVKM. CDR3 amino acids: CASSSGGGGKFF. The CDR3 coding sequence is TGTGCCAGCAGTTCCGGAGGGGGCGGGAAGTTCTTC. Supplemented by reference TRBV28 and TRBJ2-1, the full variable domain reads DVKVTQSSRYLVKRTGEKVFLECVQDMDHENMFWYRQDPGLGLRLIYFSYDVKMKEKGDIPEGYSVSREKKERFSLILESASTNQTSMYLCASSSGGGGKFFGPGTRLTVL.

This chain uses TRBV5-1 with TRBJ1-2; a weak D match, TRBD1 (6 bases). The germline V gene has CDR1 SGHRS and CDR2 YFSETQ. Trimming cost V 5 bases and J 4 bases, with 15 bases left between them. This CDR3 comprises 14 residues. The DNA of the CDR3 is TGCGCCAGCAGATATGGCAGGGGCGGCTATGGCTACACCTTC. It specifies CASRYGRGGYGYTF.

This clonotype was counted a few times. The chain employs TRBV29-1 and TRBJ1-2; D unclear. Germline V lookup: CDR1 SQVTM, CDR2 ANQGSEA. The CDR3 length is 15 residues. V shed 4 bases and J shed 4 bases, with 19 bases lying between them. CDR3 residues: CSVAPTKGKFYGYTF. For the CDR3, the DNA is TGCAGCGTTGCCCCGACAAAGGGAAAGTTCTATGGCTACACCTTC.

This clonotype appeared a few times. The rearrangement joins TRBV6-5 to TRBJ1-1; TRBD1 matches at 9 bases. In germline, CDR1 is MNHEY, CDR2 SVGAGI. This CDR3 region has 15 residues. V trimming: 5 bases; J trimming: 5 bases; junction bases outside the gene matches: 9. Written as DNA, the CDR3 is TGTGCCAGCAGTCGAGGAACAGGGGGCGGAACTGAAGCTTTCTTT. Translation gives CASSRGTGGGTEAFF.

In this sample, this clonotype turned up a few times. The chain has TRBV20-1 and TRBJ2-3, with 7 bases aligning to TRBD2. V dropped 1 base and J dropped 4; count of bases not matched to a gene: 11. Germline V CDR1 and CDR2: DFQATT, SNEGSKA (reference sequence). The CDR3 runs to 16 residues. CDR3 amino acids: CSARGLTGGGPDTQYF. As DNA, the CDR3 is TGCAGTGCTAGAGGCCTGACGGGAGGAGGCCCAGATACGCAGTATTTT.

This chain links TRBV6-6 with TRBJ2-7; D tentatively fits TRBD1 or TRBD2 (6 bases each). V gave up 0 bases and J gave up 3 bases, with 12 bases separating them. The germline gives CDR1 MNHNY, CDR2 SVGAGI (reference sequence). The CDR3 is 15 amino acids. CDR3 sequence: CASSYSKQGGYEQYF. CDR3 in DNA: TGTGCCAGCAGTTACTCGAAACAGGGAGGCTACGAGCAGTACTTC.

This chain joins TRBV5-5 and TRBJ2-3, with D possibly matching TRBD2 (5 bases). Trimming pared 4 bases from V and 2 bases from J, leaving 11 bases between. The CDR3 loop spans 14 amino acids. Germline V lookup: CDR1 SGHKS, CDR2 YYEKEE (reference sequence). The CDR3 nucleotides are TGTGCCAGCAGCCCGCGGGTGACCACAGATACGCAGTATTTT. Residues: CASSPRVTTDTQYF. Together with reference TRBV5-5 and TRBJ2-3, the CDR3 gives the full variable domain: DAGVTQSPTHLIKTRGQQVTLRCSPISGHKSVSWYQQVLGQGPQFIFQYYEKEERGRGNFPDRFSARQFPNYSSELNVNALLLGDSALYLCASSPRVTTDTQYFGPGTRLTVL.

The V gene is TRBV29-1, the J gene TRBJ1-1; D unclear. CDR3 length: 12 residues. The V gene lost 8 bases and the J gene lost 1 base, with 11 bases spanning the gap. Germline-derived CDR1 and CDR2 are SQVTM and ANQGSEA. The CDR3 DNA follows: TGCAGCTTTTTCCCCCCGAACACTGAAGCTTTCTTT. It yields the protein CSFFPPNTEAFF.